This is a list of T cell receptor beta chains from one sample in a study of blood T cells in healthy people across ages. MiXCR was run by TCRdb on the 5' RACE reads, yielding one entry per CDR3 protein. The sample lists hundreds of thousands of distinct CDR3 sequences; 24% were seen once. The sample was also linked to a second study, of T cells of mothers and their children.

Sequenced input: blood. The receptor source for this set is a boy between 10 and 17 years old in good health. Each CDR3 is given with its conserved first and last residue. Each record gives: D gene, J gene, clone size, CDR3 length, V gene, CDR3 protein, CDR3 DNA. A D gene is named only where the DNA matches it firmly. Clone size appears in some rows only: once, few, many, or a class for an expanded clone.

d_call: NA; j_call: TRBJ2-1; clone_size: NA; cdr3_length: 15; v_call: TRBV6-4; cdr3_aa: CASAPQPEAYNEQFF; cdr3_nt: TGTGCCAGCGCCCCCCAGCCGGAGGCCTACAATGAGCAGTTCTTC
d_call: NA; j_call: TRBJ1-5; clone_size: many; cdr3_length: 16; v_call: TRBV2; cdr3_aa: CASSGDKTYSNQPQHF; cdr3_nt: TGTGCCAGCAGTGGGGACAAAACGTATAGCAATCAGCCCCAGCATTTT
d_call: NA; j_call: TRBJ2-5; clone_size: NA; cdr3_length: 12; v_call: TRBV7-2; cdr3_aa: CASSHSREWETF; cdr3_nt: TGTGCCAGCAGCCACTCCCGGGAGTGGGAGACCTTC
d_call: TRBD1; j_call: TRBJ2-7; clone_size: many; cdr3_length: 14; v_call: TRBV7-2; cdr3_aa: CASSLFSGQGGQYF; cdr3_nt: TGTGCCAGCAGCTTATTTTCGGGACAGGGTGGGCAGTACTTC
d_call: TRBD2; j_call: TRBJ2-1; clone_size: NA; cdr3_length: 14; v_call: TRBV20-1; cdr3_aa: CSARVPTSPHEQFF; cdr3_nt: TGCAGTGCCAGAGTGCCGACTAGCCCCCATGAGCAGTTCTTC
d_call: NA; j_call: TRBJ2-3; clone_size: NA; cdr3_length: 15; v_call: TRBV6-1; cdr3_aa: CASSEEAGSTDTQYF; cdr3_nt: TGTGCCAGCAGTGAAGAGGCTGGGAGCACAGATACGCAGTATTTT
d_call: NA; j_call: TRBJ1-1; clone_size: NA; cdr3_length: 14; v_call: TRBV11-3; cdr3_aa: CASSYAGANTEAFF; cdr3_nt: TGTGCCAGCAGCTACGCCGGGGCCAACACTGAAGCTTTCTTT
d_call: NA; j_call: TRBJ1-2; clone_size: NA; cdr3_length: 12; v_call: TRBV3-1; cdr3_aa: CASSQDSGGYTF; cdr3_nt: TGTGCCAGCAGCCAAGACTCCGGAGGCTACACCTTC
d_call: TRBD2; j_call: TRBJ2-5; clone_size: NA; cdr3_length: 12; v_call: TRBV20-1; cdr3_aa: CSARGLEETQYF; cdr3_nt: TGCAGTGCTAGGGGACTAGAAGAGACCCAGTACTTC
d_call: TRBD1; j_call: TRBJ1-2; clone_size: few; cdr3_length: 13; v_call: TRBV29-1; cdr3_aa: CSVARTGNYGHTF; cdr3_nt: TGCAGCGTTGCCCGGACAGGGAACTATGGCCACACCTTC
d_call: TRBD1; j_call: TRBJ2-1; clone_size: few; cdr3_length: 15; v_call: TRBV7-2; cdr3_aa: CASSKTGALYNEQFF; cdr3_nt: TGTGCCAGCAGCAAGACAGGGGCCCTATACAATGAGCAGTTCTTC
d_call: NA; j_call: TRBJ2-3; clone_size: NA; cdr3_length: 13; v_call: TRBV14; cdr3_aa: CASSRRAGDTQYF; cdr3_nt: TGTGCCAGCAGCCGAAGGGCCGGAGATACGCAGTATTTT
d_call: NA; j_call: TRBJ2-5; clone_size: NA; cdr3_length: 14; v_call: TRBV20-1; cdr3_aa: CSARPPGTQETQYF; cdr3_nt: TGCAGTGCCCGCCCCCCAGGGACCCAAGAGACCCAGTACTTC
d_call: TRBD1; j_call: TRBJ1-4; clone_size: few; cdr3_length: 15; v_call: TRBV20-1; cdr3_aa: CSARDIGTGNEKLFF; cdr3_nt: TGCAGTGCTAGAGACATCGGGACAGGCAATGAAAAACTGTTTTTT
d_call: NA; j_call: TRBJ1-1; clone_size: few; cdr3_length: 11; v_call: TRBV28; cdr3_aa: CASIGNTEAFF; cdr3_nt: TGTGCCAGCATTGGGAACACTGAAGCTTTCTTT
d_call: NA; j_call: TRBJ1-2; clone_size: few; cdr3_length: 12; v_call: TRBV29-1; cdr3_aa: CSAQGIGYGYTF; cdr3_nt: TGCAGCGCCCAGGGAATCGGGTATGGCTACACCTTC
d_call: NA; j_call: TRBJ2-7; clone_size: few; cdr3_length: 15; v_call: TRBV28; cdr3_aa: CASSLARGPGYEQYF; cdr3_nt: TGTGCCAGCAGTTTAGCGAGGGGACCGGGCTACGAGCAGTACTTC
d_call: TRBD1; j_call: TRBJ1-2; clone_size: few; cdr3_length: 15; v_call: TRBV29-1; cdr3_aa: CSVTYLRDRDYGYTF; cdr3_nt: TGCAGCGTTACCTATCTCCGGGACAGGGACTATGGCTACACCTTC
d_call: NA; j_call: TRBJ2-5; clone_size: NA; cdr3_length: 16; v_call: TRBV7-2; cdr3_aa: CASSPRLAARSGTQYF; cdr3_nt: TGTGCCAGCAGCCCCCGGTTAGCGGCCCGGAGCGGGACCCAGTACTTC
d_call: TRBD2; j_call: TRBJ2-7; clone_size: NA; cdr3_length: 14; v_call: TRBV6-8; cdr3_aa: CASRASGSTYEQYF; cdr3_nt: TGTGCCAGCAGGGCTAGCGGGAGCACCTACGAGCAGTACTTC
d_call: NA; j_call: TRBJ2-4; clone_size: NA; cdr3_length: 17; v_call: TRBV5-5; cdr3_aa: CASSLAKAELAKNIQYF; cdr3_nt: TGTGCCAGCAGCTTGGCTAAGGCGGAATTAGCCAAAAACATTCAGTACTTC
d_call: TRBD1; j_call: TRBJ2-7; clone_size: few; cdr3_length: 14; v_call: TRBV5-1; cdr3_aa: CASSWGQSLYEQYF; cdr3_nt: TGCGCCAGCAGCTGGGGACAGTCCCTCTACGAGCAGTACTTC
d_call: NA; j_call: TRBJ2-3; clone_size: few; cdr3_length: 20; v_call: TRBV20-1; cdr3_aa: CSARNAFEGDNVKSTDTQYF; cdr3_nt: TGCAGTGCTAGGAACGCCTTCGAGGGAGACAACGTCAAAAGCACAGATACGCAGTATTTT
d_call: NA; j_call: TRBJ2-2; clone_size: NA; cdr3_length: 18; v_call: TRBV7-8; cdr3_aa: CASSLTSRTSRSTGELFF; cdr3_nt: TGTGCCAGCAGCTTAACCTCCAGGACGTCCCGGAGCACCGGGGAGCTGTTTTTT
d_call: TRBD2; j_call: TRBJ2-5; clone_size: NA; cdr3_length: 15; v_call: TRBV20-1; cdr3_aa: CSARDGTRWKETQYF; cdr3_nt: TGCAGTGCTAGAGATGGGACTAGGTGGAAAGAGACCCAGTACTTC
d_call: NA; j_call: TRBJ2-7; clone_size: NA; cdr3_length: 12; v_call: TRBV7-9; cdr3_aa: CASSFLVYEQYF; cdr3_nt: TGTGCCAGCAGCTTCCTAGTCTACGAGCAGTACTTC
d_call: NA; j_call: TRBJ1-5; clone_size: NA; cdr3_length: 17; v_call: TRBV12-3/TRBV12-4; cdr3_aa: CASSSPPFTGKGQPQHF; cdr3_nt: TGTGCCAGCAGTTCCCCCCCCTTTACAGGGAAGGGACAGCCCCAGCATTTT
d_call: TRBD2; j_call: TRBJ2-7; clone_size: few; cdr3_length: 14; v_call: TRBV5-1; cdr3_aa: CASSLEGTNYEQYF; cdr3_nt: TGCGCCAGCAGCTTGGAAGGGACTAACTACGAGCAGTACTTC
d_call: NA; j_call: TRBJ2-5; clone_size: few; cdr3_length: 12; v_call: TRBV6-2/TRBV6-3; cdr3_aa: CASSYPIKTQYF; cdr3_nt: TGTGCCAGCAGTTACCCCATCAAGACCCAGTACTTC
d_call: NA; j_call: TRBJ2-7; clone_size: NA; cdr3_length: 14; v_call: TRBV6-2/TRBV6-3; cdr3_aa: CASSSMTGHYEQYF; cdr3_nt: TGTGCCAGCAGTTCTATGACTGGACACTACGAGCAGTACTTC
d_call: NA; j_call: TRBJ2-5; clone_size: NA; cdr3_length: 11; v_call: TRBV6-2/TRBV6-3; cdr3_aa: CASTRSETQYF; cdr3_nt: TGTGCCAGCACCCGGAGTGAGACCCAGTACTTC
d_call: NA; j_call: TRBJ1-5; clone_size: few; cdr3_length: 15; v_call: TRBV7-9; cdr3_aa: CASSPSGQGNQPQHF; cdr3_nt: TGTGCCAGCAGCCCCTCGGGGCAAGGCAATCAGCCCCAGCATTTT
d_call: NA; j_call: TRBJ1-1; clone_size: NA; cdr3_length: 12; v_call: TRBV7-9; cdr3_aa: CASRLDSTEAFF; cdr3_nt: TGTGCCAGCAGGCTCGACAGCACTGAAGCTTTCTTT
d_call: NA; j_call: TRBJ2-4; clone_size: NA; cdr3_length: 13; v_call: TRBV6-6; cdr3_aa: CASRETPENIQYF; cdr3_nt: TGTGCCAGCAGAGAGACTCCGGAGAACATTCAGTACTTC
d_call: NA; j_call: TRBJ2-2; clone_size: few; cdr3_length: 13; v_call: TRBV29-1; cdr3_aa: CSVRLVAAGELFF; cdr3_nt: TGCAGCGTTCGGCTCGTCGCCGCCGGGGAGCTGTTTTTT
d_call: TRBD1; j_call: TRBJ2-5; clone_size: NA; cdr3_length: 14; v_call: TRBV28; cdr3_aa: CASSLSGGTFEQYF; cdr3_nt: TGTGCCAGCAGTTTATCAGGGGGCACGTTTGAGCAGTACTTC
d_call: NA; j_call: TRBJ2-5; clone_size: NA; cdr3_length: 12; v_call: TRBV7-2; cdr3_aa: CASSLIRETQYF; cdr3_nt: TGTGCCAGCAGCTTGATACGAGAGACCCAGTACTTC
d_call: TRBD1; j_call: TRBJ2-7; clone_size: few; cdr3_length: 13; v_call: TRBV5-1; cdr3_aa: CASSLGDRGEQYF; cdr3_nt: TGCGCCAGCAGCTTGGGGGACAGGGGCGAGCAGTACTTC
d_call: NA; j_call: TRBJ2-5; clone_size: NA; cdr3_length: 15; v_call: TRBV14; cdr3_aa: CASSPGDVQWEEQYF; cdr3_nt: TGTGCCAGCAGCCCTGGCGACGTGCAATGGGAGGAGCAGTACTTC
d_call: TRBD1; j_call: TRBJ2-1; clone_size: NA; cdr3_length: 13; v_call: TRBV11-2; cdr3_aa: CASSVTGGREQFF; cdr3_nt: TGTGCCAGCAGCGTAACAGGGGGCAGAGAGCAGTTCTTC
d_call: NA; j_call: TRBJ2-1; clone_size: few; cdr3_length: 19; v_call: TRBV28; cdr3_aa: CASSLVQSDMGAGYNEQFF; cdr3_nt: TGTGCCAGCAGTTTAGTTCAATCAGATATGGGGGCGGGCTACAATGAGCAGTTCTTC
d_call: NA; j_call: TRBJ1-3; clone_size: NA; cdr3_length: 17; v_call: TRBV28; cdr3_aa: CASSLGVREDAGNTIYF; cdr3_nt: TGTGCCAGCAGTTTAGGGGTTAGGGAGGATGCTGGAAACACCATATATTTT
d_call: NA; j_call: TRBJ2-5; clone_size: NA; cdr3_length: 16; v_call: TRBV7-9; cdr3_aa: CASSSRRGLCEETQYF; cdr3_nt: TGTGCCAGCAGCTCCAGGAGGGGACTGTGTGAAGAGACCCAGTACTTC
d_call: NA; j_call: TRBJ2-5; clone_size: few; cdr3_length: 12; v_call: TRBV6-1; cdr3_aa: CASSERLPKQYF; cdr3_nt: TGTGCCAGCAGTGAACGACTCCCGAAGCAGTACTTC
d_call: NA; j_call: TRBJ2-7; clone_size: NA; cdr3_length: 13; v_call: TRBV19; cdr3_aa: CASSTLGQNEQYF; cdr3_nt: TGTGCCAGTAGTACCTTAGGACAGAACGAGCAGTACTTC
d_call: NA; j_call: TRBJ2-4; clone_size: NA; cdr3_length: 13; v_call: TRBV29-1; cdr3_aa: CSVLRQLSNIQYF; cdr3_nt: TGCAGCGTACTTAGACAGCTATCGAACATTCAGTACTTC
d_call: TRBD2; j_call: TRBJ2-1; clone_size: NA; cdr3_length: 15; v_call: TRBV12-3/TRBV12-4; cdr3_aa: CASSWTSGTHNEQFF; cdr3_nt: TGTGCCAGCAGTTGGACTAGCGGGACCCACAATGAGCAGTTCTTC
d_call: TRBD2; j_call: TRBJ2-4; clone_size: many; cdr3_length: 15; v_call: TRBV28; cdr3_aa: CASSSPSGGQNIQYF; cdr3_nt: TGTGCCAGCAGTTCCCCTAGCGGGGGACAAAACATTCAGTACTTC
d_call: TRBD1; j_call: TRBJ1-3; clone_size: few; cdr3_length: 13; v_call: TRBV7-7; cdr3_aa: CAGKTGRGNTIYF; cdr3_nt: TGTGCTGGAAAGACAGGGCGAGGAAACACCATATATTTT
d_call: TRBD1; j_call: TRBJ2-7; clone_size: NA; cdr3_length: 18; v_call: TRBV3-1; cdr3_aa: CASSQRSGQGTITYEQYF; cdr3_nt: TGTGCCAGCAGCCAACGGTCCGGACAGGGGACGATTACCTACGAGCAGTACTTC
d_call: NA; j_call: TRBJ2-2; clone_size: NA; cdr3_length: 13; v_call: TRBV4-1; cdr3_aa: CASSQVLTGELFF; cdr3_nt: TGCGCCAGCAGCCAAGTACTTACCGGGGAGCTGTTTTTT
d_call: TRBD1; j_call: TRBJ2-3; clone_size: NA; cdr3_length: 16; v_call: TRBV3-1; cdr3_aa: CASSTPGQALPDTQYF; cdr3_nt: TGTGCCAGCAGCACCCCGGGACAGGCTCTCCCAGATACGCAGTATTTT
d_call: TRBD1; j_call: TRBJ2-5; clone_size: many; cdr3_length: 13; v_call: TRBV18; cdr3_aa: CASSPRGQETQYF; cdr3_nt: TGTGCCAGCAGTCCCAGGGGGCAAGAGACCCAGTACTTC